These 14 T cell receptor beta chains share one sample of origin, sequenced in a study of sequential checkpoint blockade in melanoma. Generated by immunoSEQ multiplex PCR, the TCRdb table keeps only in-frame clones and is missing some. The table lists roughly 13,000 clones, 50% to 55% of them singletons. The treatment here: randomized to nivolumab then ipilimumab (arm A) or the reverse (arm B). The source material was CD8+ T cells sorted from blood (inferred from file names), sampled from a patient given nivolumab and ipilimumab in sequence. The receptors here all came from a human donor with melanoma.

This chain connects TRBV29-1 to TRBJ2-1, with 7 bases matching TRBD2. V was clipped by 6 bases and J by 4 bases; unmatched bases: 3. Germline V gives CDR1 SQVTM, CDR2 ANQGSEA. This CDR3 comprises 12 residues. The CDR3 loop reads CSVREGYNEQFF. CDR3 sequence (DNA): TGCAGCGTCAGGGAGGGGTACAATGAGCAGTTCTTC.

This chain connects TRBV5-6 to TRBJ2-1, with D perhaps matching TRBD2 (6 bases). Between the trimmed V and J ends, which lost 3 bases and 10 bases, there was a span of 14 bases. The CDR3 is made up of 13 amino acids. The germline gives CDR1 SGHDT, CDR2 YYEEEE. CDR3 amino acids: CASSSGLLAEQFF. CDR3 nucleotides: TGTGCCAGCAGCTCGGGACTCCTCGCCGAGCAGTTCTTC.

The J gene is TRBJ2-5, the V gene TRBV4-1; possible D gene TRBD1, 6 bases. Trimming left V 0 bases short and J 5 bases short, with 7 bases between. The germline CDR1 and CDR2 sequences are MGHRA and YSYEKL. This CDR3 spans 13 amino acids. The CDR3 bases are TGCGCCAGCAGCCAAGAGGGGGCTGAGACCCAGTACTTC. Protein product: CASSQEGAETQYF.

This clone was seen a handful of times. V gene TRBV7-9 combines with J gene TRBJ2-7; 9 bases are a match to TRBD1. Per germline, CDR1 SEHNR and CDR2 FQNEAQ (reference sequence). The CDR3 contains 15 residues. The V segment lost 3 bases and the J segment 2 bases; nucleotides outside the gene matches: 5. This chain's CDR3 is CASSLARQGAYEQYF. The CDR3 DNA sequence: TGTGCCAGCAGCTTGGCCCGACAGGGGGCCTACGAGCAGTACTTC.

The V and J genes are TRBV5-5 and TRBJ1-6; D is unclear. Looked up from germline, CDR1 is SGHKS and CDR2 is YYEKEE (reference sequence). The germline V and J ends were trimmed by 1 base and 0 bases, with 14 bases remaining between them. CDR3 length: 18 amino acids. The CDR3 loop reads CASSLLGTLSSYNSPLHF. CDR3 nucleotides: TGTGCCAGCAGCTTGCTCGGTACTTTGAGCTCCTATAATTCACCCCTCCACTTT. Together with reference TRBV5-5 and TRBJ1-6, the CDR3 gives the full variable domain: DAGVTQSPTHLIKTRGQQVTLRCSPISGHKSVSWYQQVLGQGPQFIFQYYEKEERGRGNFPDRFSARQFPNYSSELNVNALLLGDSALYLCASSLLGTLSSYNSPLHFGNGTRLTVT.

This clone was picked up a small number of times. The rearrangement links TRBV6-5 to TRBJ2-1; tentatively, D is TRBD2 (6 bases). Trimming removed 10 bases from V and 4 bases from J, with 20 bases in between. The CDR3 spans 15 residues. Germline CDR1 reads MNHEY; CDR2 reads SVGAGI. The CDR3 DNA is TGTGCCAACTCCTGGGGGGAAGGCTCTTACAATGAGCAGTTCTTC. It translates to CANSWGEGSYNEQFF.

This clone turned up a few times. The junction departs from the called germline gene at one end, perhaps through a read error. The chain links TRBV5-3 to TRBJ1-2; D remains unclear. TRBV5-3 is an open reading frame, and its role is uncertain. This CDR3 region has 14 residues. The CDR3 DNA follows: TGTGCCAGCAGCTTGATCGGGTCAGACTATGGCTACACCTTC. Residues: CASSLIGSDYGYTF.

A single count supports this clone. The chain is built from TRBV7-9 and TRBJ1-5; D ambiguous. The CDR3 totals 12 residues. Deletions cut 5 bases from V and 7 bases from J, with 9 bases between. Germline V gene lookup returns CDR1 SEHNR and CDR2 FQNEAQ (reference sequence). The CDR3 loop reads CASSPGGQPQHF. CDR3 coding DNA: TGTGCCAGCAGCCCAGGAGGCCAGCCCCAGCATTTT.

The genes are TRBV6-5 and TRBJ1-2; TRBD1 agrees at 8 bases. CDR1 and CDR2 from the germline V gene are MNHEY and SVGAGI. Losses at the gene ends were 5 bases for V and 8 bases for J; bases not matched to a gene: 13. The CDR3 spans 15 residues. The CDR3 sequence is CASSLWATGEEGYTF. The CDR3 DNA is TGTGCCAGCAGTCTATGGGCGACAGGGGAGGAAGGCTACACCTTC.

This clone qualifies as medium-sized. The chain is built from TRBV7-9 and TRBJ1-4, with no clear D. Germline V CDR1 and CDR2: SEHNR, FQNEAQ (reference sequence). The V and J ends lost 4 bases and 3 bases respectively, with 9 bases between them. The CDR3 loop spans 14 amino acids. CDR3 loop: CASSSVAPNEKLFF. CDR3 DNA: TGTGCCAGCAGCTCAGTGGCACCTAATGAAAAACTGTTTTTT.

The chain is built from TRBV5-6 and TRBJ1-3; no firm D call. Germline values: CDR1 SGHDT, CDR2 YYEEEE. The CDR3 sequence is 13 residues long. Trimming pared 0 bases from V and 2 bases from J, leaving 3 bases between. CDR3 sequence reads: CASSLAPGNTIYF. The CDR3 bases are TGTGCCAGCAGCTTGGCTCCTGGAAACACCATATATTTT.

The chain has TRBV4-2 and TRBJ2-2, with a tentative D call TRBD1 (5 bases). Germline V gene data show CDR1 as LGHNA and CDR2 as YNFKEQ. V was trimmed by 0 bases and J by 4 bases, leaving 15 bases between them. The CDR3 extends over 17 amino acids. DNA for the CDR3: TGTGCCAGCAGCCAAGAGTGGGCAGGGATGAGCACCGGGGAGCTGTTTTTT. It specifies CASSQEWAGMSTGELFF.

In its sample, this clone was seen a few times. The J gene is TRBJ1-1, the V gene TRBV9; maybe TRBD1 (6 bases). Germline CDR1 reads SGDLS; CDR2 reads YYNGEE. Trimming cost V 5 bases and J 4 bases, with 15 bases left between them. CDR3 length equals 14 residues. CDR3 nucleotide sequence: TGTGCCAGCAGATCTTATACAGGGACCACTGAAGCTTTCTTT. The encoded protein is CASRSYTGTTEAFF.

This clone was seen only once. V and J are TRBV15 and TRBJ2-3; the D is unclear. Trimming removed 4 bases at V and 3 bases at J, with 8 bases between. The germline V gene has CDR1 LNHNV and CDR2 YYDKDF (reference sequence). The CDR3 totals 13 residues. CDR3 DNA sequence: TGTGCCACCAGCAATTTCGAGACAGATACGCAGTATTTT. Its protein product is CATSNFETDTQYF.